The present T cell receptor beta chain was sequenced within a study of blood T cell repertoires in COVID-19. In the original processing: The assay estimated nucleated cells by amplifying reference gene primers. Measured with immunoSEQ multiplex PCR; TCRdb has only the in-frame clones, and not every one. The DNA was the basis for D and trimming; V, J and clone size are from that table. The table has 150,000 to 200,000 clones, roughly 82% seen once. CDR3 length: 13 residues. CDR1 and CDR2 from the germline V gene are WNHNN and SYGVQD (reference sequence). Trimming removed 6 bases from V and 5 bases from J; junction bases left unmatched: 4.

The V gene is TRBV10-1, the J gene TRBJ2-7; 10 bases agree with TRBD1. This clonotype originated in a man aged 40-55 years who had recovered from COVID-19. The specimen was PBMCs or T cells enriched from blood (not recorded which). The CDR3 spells CASSDGQGDEQYF. The CDR3 bases are TGCGCCAGCAGCGACGGACAGGGGGACGAGCAGTACTTC.